Presented here are 11 T cell receptor beta chains from one specimen sequenced in a study of response to subunit inactivated influenza vaccine. TCRdb re-derived calls from the RT-PCR reads in MiXCR, one entry per CDR3 protein. In the table there are 450,000 to 500,000 distinct CDR3 sequences, about 10% of which are singletons. Here the sequenced sample was PBMCs from blood, taken roughly 45 days after vaccination. The receptor source for this set is a man aged 50-60 years who received an inactivated influenza vaccine.

This chain uses TRBV7-2 with TRBJ2-1; 11 bases map to TRBD2. Germline loops: CDR1 SGHTA, CDR2 FQGNSA. The CDR3 is 17 residues long. V shed 0 bases, J shed 2 bases, and the junction held 3 bases outside the gene matches. CDR3 bases: TGTGCCAGCAGCTTAGCTCCACTAGCGGGAGCCTACAATGAGCAGTTCTTC. Its protein is CASSLAPLAGAYNEQFF.

CDR3 coding DNA: TGTGCCAGCAGCCCGTGGGGGGCTGAAGCTTTCTTT. The encoded protein is CASSPWGAEAFF. This chain uses TRBV6-5 with TRBJ1-1, with D possibly matching TRBD1 (5 bases). Germline V lookup: CDR1 MNHEY, CDR2 SVGAGI. The CDR3 totals 12 residues. V dropped 6 bases and J dropped 6 bases, with 11 bases sitting between them.

This chain uses TRBV7-6 with TRBJ2-1; D may be TRBD2 (5 bases). The CDR3 is made up of 16 amino acids. V was cut by 1 base and J by 0 bases, with 10 bases left in between. CDR1 and CDR2 (germline): SGHVS, FNYEAQ. This CDR3 is CASSLEPGSSYNEQFF. CDR3 coding DNA: TGTGCCAGCAGCTTAGAACCGGGGAGCTCCTACAATGAGCAGTTCTTC.

This clonotype was detected many times. The chain links TRBV20-1 to TRBJ2-7; D is unclear. With 5 bases removed from V and 0 bases from J, the gap between germline ends came to 11 bases. Germline CDR1 reads DFQATT; CDR2 reads SNEGSKA (reference sequence). The CDR3 consists of 13 residues. The DNA of the CDR3 is TGCAGTGCTCGACATGTAAGCTCCTACGAGCAGTACTTC. As protein: CSARHVSSYEQYF.

This clonotype was seen repeatedly, ten times or more. The DNA for the CDR3 is TGTGCCAGCAGTTTAGAGAGGGGATCCTACAATGAGCAGTTCTTC. It codes for CASSLERGSYNEQFF. The chain recombines TRBV12-3 or TRBV12-4 with TRBJ2-1; D may be TRBD1 or TRBD2 (5 bases each). Deletions cut 1 base from V and 1 base from J, with 8 bases between. The CDR3 covers 15 residues.

Ten or more counts support this clonotype. The V gene is TRBV20-1, the J gene TRBJ2-4, with 7 nucleotides matching TRBD1. Germline V gene data show CDR1 as DFQATT and CDR2 as SNEGSKA (reference sequence). There are 15 residues in the CDR3. V dropped 5 bases and J dropped 1; count of bases not matched to a gene: 8. Here the CDR3 DNA reads TGCAGTGCTGACAGGGCGAGTGGTGCCAAAAACATTCAGTACTTC. Its translation is CSADRASGAKNIQYF.

The chain has TRBV25-1 and TRBJ1-4; D not resolved. The CDR3 contains 15 residues. The germline gives CDR1 MGHDK, CDR2 SYGVNS. Trimming stripped 5 bases from V and 5 bases from J, with 15 bases between. The CDR3 DNA is TGTGCCAGCAGTAAAAGGGAACAGCACAATGAAAAACTGTTTTTT. The encoded protein is CASSKREQHNEKLFF.

This clonotype was observed a handful of times. The V gene is TRBV15, the J gene TRBJ2-2; the D gene is possibly TRBD1 (6 bases). Deletions cut 4 bases from V and 1 base from J, with 13 bases between. The CDR3 contains 16 residues. Germline V gene data show CDR1 as LNHNV and CDR2 as YYDKDF (reference sequence). The CDR3 here is CATSTDRGRNTGELFF. Here the CDR3 DNA reads TGTGCCACCAGCACCGATAGGGGGAGGAACACCGGGGAGCTGTTTTTT.

This clonotype has ten or more counts. The chain joins TRBV7-9 to TRBJ2-7; 7 nucleotides align to TRBD1. V shed 7 bases and J 2 bases; nucleotides not matched to a gene: 5. The germline CDR1 and CDR2 sequences are SEHNR and FQNEAQ (reference sequence). The CDR3 length is 13 residues. CDR3 protein: CASTRDRAYEQYF. The DNA of the CDR3 is TGTGCCAGCACCAGGGACAGAGCCTACGAGCAGTACTTC. The variable domain in full, with the rest retrieved from reference TRBV7-9 and TRBJ2-7, is DTGVSQNPRHKITKRGQNVTFRCDPISEHNRLYWYRQTLGQGPEFLTYFQNEAQLEKSRLLSDRFSAERPKGSFSTLEIQRTEQGDSAMYLCASTRDRAYEQYFGPGTRLTVT.

This chain joins TRBV4-1 and TRBJ1-4; D is unclear. Per the germline V gene, CDR1 is MGHRA and CDR2 is YSYEKL. The CDR3 loop spans 13 amino acids. V dropped 4 bases and J dropped 8 bases, with 11 bases sitting between them. The CDR3 region has the DNA TGCGCCAGCAGCCTCGCCCCTGTCGAAAAACTGTTTTTT. Its protein product is CASSLAPVEKLFF.

The sample holds many counts of this clonotype. The chain is built from TRBV20-1 and TRBJ1-5; D might be TRBD1 (6 bases). Germline lookup yields CDR1 DFQATT and CDR2 SNEGSKA (reference sequence). Trimming pared 3 bases from V and 5 bases from J, leaving 8 bases between. The length of the CDR3 is 12 residues. As DNA, the CDR3 is TGCAGTGCTAGTAAGGGGGATCAGCCCCAGCATTTT. Translating gives CSASKGDQPQHF.